This T cell receptor beta chain stems from a study of T-cell reconstitution after alpha-beta-depleted transplantation in children. The sample holds many counts of this clonotype. CDR3 length: 11 residues. Deletions cut 8 bases from V and 4 bases from J, with 6 bases between. Germline CDR1 is MNHNY and CDR2 is SVGAGI (reference sequence). For TCRbeta, the library was prepared with unique molecular identifiers. MiXCR, run by TCRdb on the PCR reads, gives a single entry per CDR3 protein. This table has approximately 150,000 distinct CDR3 sequences, around 10% appearing once. The genes are TRBV6-6 and TRBJ2-1; no clear D. Source: PBMCs, mostly from graft donor cells, taken 180 days after TCRalphabeta/CD19-depleted stem cell transplant. The TCR originated in a female patient aged 2-9 years who had a stem cell transplant for congenital amegakaryocytic thrombocytopenia, so the T cells may come from the graft donor. CDR3 DNA: TGTGCCAGCCTGGGATACAATGAGCAGTTCTTC. Encoded protein: CASLGYNEQFF.